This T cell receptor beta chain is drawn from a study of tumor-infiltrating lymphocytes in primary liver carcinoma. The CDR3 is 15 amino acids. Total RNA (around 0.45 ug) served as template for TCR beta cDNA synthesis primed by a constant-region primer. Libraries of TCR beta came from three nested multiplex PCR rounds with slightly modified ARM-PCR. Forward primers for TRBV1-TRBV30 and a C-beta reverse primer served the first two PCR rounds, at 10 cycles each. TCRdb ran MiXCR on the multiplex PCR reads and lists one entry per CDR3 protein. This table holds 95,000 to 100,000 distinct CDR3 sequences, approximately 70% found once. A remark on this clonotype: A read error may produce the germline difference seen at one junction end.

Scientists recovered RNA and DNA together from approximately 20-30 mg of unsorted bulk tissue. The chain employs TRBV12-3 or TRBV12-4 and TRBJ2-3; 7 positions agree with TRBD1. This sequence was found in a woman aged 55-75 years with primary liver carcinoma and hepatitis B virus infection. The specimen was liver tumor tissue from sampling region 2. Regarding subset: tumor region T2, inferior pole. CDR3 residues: CASKWQGVSTDKQYF. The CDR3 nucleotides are TGTGCCAGCAAGTGGCAGGGGGTTAGCACAGATAAGCAGTATTTT.